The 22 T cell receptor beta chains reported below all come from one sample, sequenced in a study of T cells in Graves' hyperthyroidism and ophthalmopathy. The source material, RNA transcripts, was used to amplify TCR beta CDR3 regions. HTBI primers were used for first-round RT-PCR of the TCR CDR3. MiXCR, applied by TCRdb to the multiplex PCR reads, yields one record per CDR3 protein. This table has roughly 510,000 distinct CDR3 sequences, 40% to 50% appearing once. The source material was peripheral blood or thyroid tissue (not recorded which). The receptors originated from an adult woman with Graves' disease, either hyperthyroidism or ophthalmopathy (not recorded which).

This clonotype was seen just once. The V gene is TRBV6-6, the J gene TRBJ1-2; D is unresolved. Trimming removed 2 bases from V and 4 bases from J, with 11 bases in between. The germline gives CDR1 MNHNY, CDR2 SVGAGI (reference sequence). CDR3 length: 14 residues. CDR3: CASSYALMTYGYTF. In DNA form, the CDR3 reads TGTGCCAGCAGTTACGCTCTCATGACCTATGGCTACACCTTC.

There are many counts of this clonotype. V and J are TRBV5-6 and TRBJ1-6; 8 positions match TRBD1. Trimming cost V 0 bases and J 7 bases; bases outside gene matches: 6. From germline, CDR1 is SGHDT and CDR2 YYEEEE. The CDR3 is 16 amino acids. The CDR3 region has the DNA TGTGCCAGCAGCTTGGCGACAGGGGTTTGGAATTCACCCCTCCACTTT. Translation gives CASSLATGVWNSPLHF.

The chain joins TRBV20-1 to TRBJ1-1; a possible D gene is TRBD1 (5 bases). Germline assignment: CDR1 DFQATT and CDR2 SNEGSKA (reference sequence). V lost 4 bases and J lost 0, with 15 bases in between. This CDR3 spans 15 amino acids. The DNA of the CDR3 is TGCAGTGCTACGGATGGTGGGGCCCTGAACACTGAAGCTTTCTTT. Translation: CSATDGGALNTEAFF.

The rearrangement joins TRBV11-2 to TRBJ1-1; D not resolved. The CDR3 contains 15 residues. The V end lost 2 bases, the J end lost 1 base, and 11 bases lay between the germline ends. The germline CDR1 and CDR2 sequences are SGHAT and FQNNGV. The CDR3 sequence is CASSLNSAGNTEAFF. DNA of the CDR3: TGTGCCAGCAGCTTAAATTCAGCTGGGAACACTGAAGCTTTCTTT.

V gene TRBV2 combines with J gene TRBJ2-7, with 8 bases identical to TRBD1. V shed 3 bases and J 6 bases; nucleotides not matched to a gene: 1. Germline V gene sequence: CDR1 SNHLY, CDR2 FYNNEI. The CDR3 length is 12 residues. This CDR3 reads CASSEGQAEQYF. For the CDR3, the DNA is TGTGCCAGCAGTGAGGGACAGGCCGAGCAGTACTTC.

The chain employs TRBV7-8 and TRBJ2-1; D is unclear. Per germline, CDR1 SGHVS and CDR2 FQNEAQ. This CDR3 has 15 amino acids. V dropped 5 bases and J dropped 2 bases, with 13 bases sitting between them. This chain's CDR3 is CASSANSIPYNEQFF. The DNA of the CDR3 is TGTGCCAGCAGCGCGAACAGCATCCCCTACAATGAGCAGTTCTTC.

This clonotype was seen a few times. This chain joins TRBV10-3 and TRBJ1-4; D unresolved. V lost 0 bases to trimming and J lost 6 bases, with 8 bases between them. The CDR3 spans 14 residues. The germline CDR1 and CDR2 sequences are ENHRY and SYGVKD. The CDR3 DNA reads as TGTGCCATCAGTGAGTCGATATTGGATGAAAAACTGTTTTTT. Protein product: CAISESILDEKLFF.

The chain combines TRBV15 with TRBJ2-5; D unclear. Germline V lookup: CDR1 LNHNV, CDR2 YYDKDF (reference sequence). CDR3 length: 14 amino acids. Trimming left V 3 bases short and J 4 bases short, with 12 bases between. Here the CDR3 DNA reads TGTGCCACCAGCAGTGTACAGAGAGGAGAGACCCAGTACTTC. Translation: CATSSVQRGETQYF.

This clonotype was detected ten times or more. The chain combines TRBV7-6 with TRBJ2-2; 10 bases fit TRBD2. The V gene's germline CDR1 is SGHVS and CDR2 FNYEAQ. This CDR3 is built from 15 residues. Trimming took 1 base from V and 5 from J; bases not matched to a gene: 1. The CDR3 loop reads CASSLVAGGTGELFF. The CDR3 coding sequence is TGTGCCAGCAGCTTAGTAGCGGGAGGTACCGGGGAGCTGTTTTTT.

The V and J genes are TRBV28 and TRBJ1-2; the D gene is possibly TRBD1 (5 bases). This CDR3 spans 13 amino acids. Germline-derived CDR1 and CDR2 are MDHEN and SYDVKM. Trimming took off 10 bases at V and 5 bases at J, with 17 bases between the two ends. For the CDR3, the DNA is TGTGCCACCACACAAGGGGTGGTTTATGGCTACACCTTC. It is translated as CATTQGVVYGYTF.

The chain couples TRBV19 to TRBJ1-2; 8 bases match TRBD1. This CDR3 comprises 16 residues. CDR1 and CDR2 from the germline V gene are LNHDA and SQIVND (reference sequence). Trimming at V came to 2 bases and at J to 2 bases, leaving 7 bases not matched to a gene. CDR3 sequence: CASSIFQGAGNYGYTF. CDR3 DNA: TGTGCCAGTAGTATATTCCAGGGGGCAGGGAACTATGGCTACACCTTC. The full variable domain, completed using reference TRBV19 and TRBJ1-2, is DGGITQSPKYLFRKEGQNVTLSCEQNLNHDAMYWYRQDPGQGLRLIYYSQIVNDFQKGDIAEGYSVSREKKESFPLTVTSAQKNPTAFYLCASSIFQGAGNYGYTFGSGTRLTVV.

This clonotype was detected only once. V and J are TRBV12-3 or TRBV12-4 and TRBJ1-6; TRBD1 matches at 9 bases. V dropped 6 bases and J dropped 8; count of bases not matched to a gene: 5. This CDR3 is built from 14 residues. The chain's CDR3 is CASRPRTGDSPLHF. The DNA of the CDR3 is TGTGCCAGCAGGCCCCGGACAGGGGATTCACCCCTCCACTTT.

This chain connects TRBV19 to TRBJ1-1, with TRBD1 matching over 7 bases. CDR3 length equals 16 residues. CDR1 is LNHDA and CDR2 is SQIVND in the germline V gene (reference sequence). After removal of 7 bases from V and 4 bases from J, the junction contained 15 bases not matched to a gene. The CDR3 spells CASNRDNRGLSTEAFF. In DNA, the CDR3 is TGTGCCAGTAACCGCGATAACAGGGGATTGAGCACTGAAGCTTTCTTT.

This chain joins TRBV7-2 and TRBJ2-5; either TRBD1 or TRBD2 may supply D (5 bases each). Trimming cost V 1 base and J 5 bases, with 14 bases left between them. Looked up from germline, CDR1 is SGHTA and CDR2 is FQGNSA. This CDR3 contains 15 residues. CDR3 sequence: CASSLVRGTAETQYF. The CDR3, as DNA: TGTGCCAGCAGCTTAGTTCGGGGCACCGCTGAGACCCAGTACTTC.

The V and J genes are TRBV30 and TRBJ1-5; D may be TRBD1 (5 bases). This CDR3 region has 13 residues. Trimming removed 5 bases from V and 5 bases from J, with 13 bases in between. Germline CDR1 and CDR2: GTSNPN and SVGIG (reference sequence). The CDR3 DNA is TGTGCCTGGGGCGAGGACAATTATCAGCCCCAGCATTTT. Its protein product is CAWGEDNYQPQHF.

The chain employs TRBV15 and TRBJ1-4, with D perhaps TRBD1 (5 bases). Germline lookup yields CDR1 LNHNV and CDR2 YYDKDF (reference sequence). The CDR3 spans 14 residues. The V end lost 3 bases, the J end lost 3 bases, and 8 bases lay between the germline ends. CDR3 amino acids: CATSSPGSNEKLFF. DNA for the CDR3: TGTGCCACCAGCAGTCCAGGGTCTAATGAAAAACTGTTTTTT.

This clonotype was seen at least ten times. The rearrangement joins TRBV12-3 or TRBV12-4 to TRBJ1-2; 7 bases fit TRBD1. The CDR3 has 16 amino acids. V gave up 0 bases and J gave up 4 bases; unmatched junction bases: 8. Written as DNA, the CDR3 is TGTGCCAGCAGTTTAGCGCTTTTTCCAGGGGGCTATGGCTACACCTTC. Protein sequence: CASSLALFPGGYGYTF.

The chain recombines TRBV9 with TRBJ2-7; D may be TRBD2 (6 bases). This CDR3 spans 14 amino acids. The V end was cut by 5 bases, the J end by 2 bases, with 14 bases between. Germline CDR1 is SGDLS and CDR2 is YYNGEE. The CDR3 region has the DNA TGTGCCAGCAGTCTGGGGACTGCTCCCTACGAGCAGTACTTC. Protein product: CASSLGTAPYEQYF.

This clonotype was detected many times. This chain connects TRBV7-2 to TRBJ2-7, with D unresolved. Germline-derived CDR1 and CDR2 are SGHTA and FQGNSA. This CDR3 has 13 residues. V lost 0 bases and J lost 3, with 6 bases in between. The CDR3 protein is CASSLAEGYEQYF. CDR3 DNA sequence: TGTGCCAGCAGCTTAGCGGAAGGCTACGAGCAGTACTTC.

The CDR3 loop is CSASPRGHGYSPLHF. The CDR3 DNA reads as TGCAGTGCTAGCCCCAGGGGGCACGGGTATTCACCCCTCCACTTT. V and J are TRBV20-1 and TRBJ1-6; 8 positions match TRBD1. The germline gives CDR1 DFQATT, CDR2 SNEGSKA (reference sequence). The length of the CDR3 is 15 residues. V lost 3 bases and J lost 8; bases outside the gene matches: 9.

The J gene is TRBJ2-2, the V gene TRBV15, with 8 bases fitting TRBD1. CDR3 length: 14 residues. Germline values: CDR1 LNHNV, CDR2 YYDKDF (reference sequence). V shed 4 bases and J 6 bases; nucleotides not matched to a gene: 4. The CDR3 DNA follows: TGTGCCACCAGCACCGAGACAGGGGCCGGGGAGCTGTTTTTT. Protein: CATSTETGAGELFF. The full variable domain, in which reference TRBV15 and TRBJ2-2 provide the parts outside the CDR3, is DAMVIQNPRYQVTQFGKPVTLSCSQTLNHNVMYWYQQKSSQAPKLLFHYYDKDFNNEADTPDNFQSRRPNTSFCFLDIRSPGLGDTAMYLCATSTETGAGELFFGEGSRLTVL.

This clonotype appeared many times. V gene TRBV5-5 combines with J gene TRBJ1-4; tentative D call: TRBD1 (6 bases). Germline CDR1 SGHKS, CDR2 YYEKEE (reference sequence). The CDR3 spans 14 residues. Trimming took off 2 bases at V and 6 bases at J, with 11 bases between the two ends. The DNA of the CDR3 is TGTGCCAGCAGCTTATCTTGGACAGATGAAAAACTGTTTTTT. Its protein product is CASSLSWTDEKLFF.